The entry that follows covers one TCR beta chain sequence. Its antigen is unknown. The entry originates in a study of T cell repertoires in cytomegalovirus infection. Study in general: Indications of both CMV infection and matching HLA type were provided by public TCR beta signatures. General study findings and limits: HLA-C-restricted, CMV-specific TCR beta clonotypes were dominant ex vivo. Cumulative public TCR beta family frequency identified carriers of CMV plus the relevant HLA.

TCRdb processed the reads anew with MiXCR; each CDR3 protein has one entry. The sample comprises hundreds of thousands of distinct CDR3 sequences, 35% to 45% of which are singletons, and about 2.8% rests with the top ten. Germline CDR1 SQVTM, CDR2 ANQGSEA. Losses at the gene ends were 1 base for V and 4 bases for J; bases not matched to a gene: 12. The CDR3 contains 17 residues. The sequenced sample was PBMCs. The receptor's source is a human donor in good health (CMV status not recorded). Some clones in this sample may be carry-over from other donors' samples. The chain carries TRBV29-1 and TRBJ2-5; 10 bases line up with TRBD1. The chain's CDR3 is CSVEGTTGTGVLETQYF. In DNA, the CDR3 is TGCAGCGTTGAAGGCACCACCGGGACAGGGGTCTTAGAGACCCAGTACTTC.